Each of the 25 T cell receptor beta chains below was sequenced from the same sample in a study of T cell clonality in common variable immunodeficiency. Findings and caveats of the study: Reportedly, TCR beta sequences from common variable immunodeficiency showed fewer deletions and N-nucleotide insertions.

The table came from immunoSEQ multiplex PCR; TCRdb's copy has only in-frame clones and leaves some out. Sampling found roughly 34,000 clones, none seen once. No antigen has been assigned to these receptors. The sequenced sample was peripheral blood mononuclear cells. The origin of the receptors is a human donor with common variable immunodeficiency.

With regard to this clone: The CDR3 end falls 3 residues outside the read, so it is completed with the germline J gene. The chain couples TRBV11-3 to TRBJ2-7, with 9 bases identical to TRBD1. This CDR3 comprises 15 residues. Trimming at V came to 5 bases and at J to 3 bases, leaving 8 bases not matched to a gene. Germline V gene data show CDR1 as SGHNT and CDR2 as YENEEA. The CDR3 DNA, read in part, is TGTGCCAGCAGCCCCCCCGGGACAGGGAGCTACGAG. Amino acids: CASSPPGTGSYE. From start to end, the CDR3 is CASSPPGTGSYEQYF.

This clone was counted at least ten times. This CDR3 is CASSIGGQGSQPQHF. The part of the CDR3 DNA that was read is TGTGCCAGCAGTATAGGGGGACAGGGTTCTCAGCCC. The chain links TRBV5-6 to TRBJ1-5; 9 bases line up with TRBD1. The read ends 3 residues before the CDR3 terminus; that terminus is restored from the germline J gene. Trimming removed 5 bases from V and 6 bases from J; junction bases left unmatched: 9. Germline V CDR1 and CDR2: SGHDT, YYEEEE. The CDR3 length is 15 residues.

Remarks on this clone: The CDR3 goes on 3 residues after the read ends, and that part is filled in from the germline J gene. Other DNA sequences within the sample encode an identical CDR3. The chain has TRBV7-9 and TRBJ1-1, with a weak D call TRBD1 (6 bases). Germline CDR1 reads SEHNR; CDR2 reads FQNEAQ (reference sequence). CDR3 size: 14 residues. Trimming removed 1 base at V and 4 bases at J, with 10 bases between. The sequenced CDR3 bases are TGTGCCAGCAGCTTAGAGGGCAGGGGCACTGAA. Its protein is CASSLEGRGTE. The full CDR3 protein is CASSLEGRGTEAFF.

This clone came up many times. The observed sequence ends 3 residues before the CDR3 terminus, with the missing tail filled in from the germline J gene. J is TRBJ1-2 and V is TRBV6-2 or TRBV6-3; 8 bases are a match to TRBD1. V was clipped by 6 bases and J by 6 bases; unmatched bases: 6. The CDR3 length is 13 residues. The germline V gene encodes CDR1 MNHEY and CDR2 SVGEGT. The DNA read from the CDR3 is TGTGCCAGCAGCCTTAGGACAGGGCATGGC. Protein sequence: CASSLRTGHG. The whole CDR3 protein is CASSLRTGHGYTF.

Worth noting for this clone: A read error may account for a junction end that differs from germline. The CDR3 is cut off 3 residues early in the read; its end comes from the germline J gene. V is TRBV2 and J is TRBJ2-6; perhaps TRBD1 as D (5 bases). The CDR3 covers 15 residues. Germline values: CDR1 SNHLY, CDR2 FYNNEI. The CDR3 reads CASSGYYSGATVLTF. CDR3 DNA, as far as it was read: TGTGCCAGCAGTGGTTACTACTCTGGGGCCACCGTC.

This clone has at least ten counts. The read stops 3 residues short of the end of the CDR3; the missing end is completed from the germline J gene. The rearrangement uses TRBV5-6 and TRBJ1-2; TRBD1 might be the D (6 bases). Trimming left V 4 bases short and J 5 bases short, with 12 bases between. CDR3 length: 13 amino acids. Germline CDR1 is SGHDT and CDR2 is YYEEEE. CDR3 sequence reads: CASSPDRRYGYTF. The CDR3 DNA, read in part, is TGTGCCAGCAGCCCAGACAGGAGATATGGC.

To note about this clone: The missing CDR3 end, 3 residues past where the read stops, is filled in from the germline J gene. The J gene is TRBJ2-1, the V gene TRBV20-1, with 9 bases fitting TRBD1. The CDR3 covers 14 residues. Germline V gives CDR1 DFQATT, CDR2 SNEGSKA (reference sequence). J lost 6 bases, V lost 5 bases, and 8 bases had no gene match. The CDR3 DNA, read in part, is TGCAGTGCTGCGGGACAGGGCTTTAGCAATGAG. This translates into CSAAGQGFSNE. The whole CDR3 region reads CSAAGQGFSNEQFF.

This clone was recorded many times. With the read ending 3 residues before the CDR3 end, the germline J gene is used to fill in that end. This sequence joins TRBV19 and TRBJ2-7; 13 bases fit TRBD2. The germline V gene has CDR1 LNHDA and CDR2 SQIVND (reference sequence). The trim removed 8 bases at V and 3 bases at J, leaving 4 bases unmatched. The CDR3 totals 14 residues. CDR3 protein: CASGTSGKIYEQYF. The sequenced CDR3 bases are TGTGCCAGTGGGACTAGCGGGAAAATCTACGAG. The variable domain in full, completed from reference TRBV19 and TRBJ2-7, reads DGGITQSPKYLFRKEGQNVTLSCEQNLNHDAMYWYRQDPGQGLRLIYYSQIVNDFQKGDIAEGYSVSREKKESFPLTVTSAQKNPTAFYLCASGTSGKIYEQYFGPGTRLTVT.

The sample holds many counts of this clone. The sequenced part of the CDR3 DNA is TGCAGCGTTGAAGATCGTCAGGGAACAGGGAACTACGAG. It encodes CSVEDRQGTGNYE. The whole CDR3 reads CSVEDRQGTGNYEQYF. The chain has TRBV29-1 and TRBJ2-7, with D perhaps TRBD1 (6 bases). The CDR3 end lies 3 residues beyond the end of the read and is filled in from the germline J gene. The V gene lost 0 bases and the J gene lost 3 bases, with 18 bases spanning the gap. The CDR3 runs to 16 residues. CDR1 is SQVTM and CDR2 is ANQGSEA in the germline V gene.

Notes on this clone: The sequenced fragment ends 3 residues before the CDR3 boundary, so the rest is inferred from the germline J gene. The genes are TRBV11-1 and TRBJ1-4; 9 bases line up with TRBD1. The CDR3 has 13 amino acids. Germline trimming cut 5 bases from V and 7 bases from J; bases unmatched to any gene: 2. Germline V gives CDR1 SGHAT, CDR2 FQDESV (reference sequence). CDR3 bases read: TGTGCCAGCAGCCCGGGACAGGGTGAAAAA. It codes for CASSPGQGEK. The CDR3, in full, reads CASSPGQGEKLFF.

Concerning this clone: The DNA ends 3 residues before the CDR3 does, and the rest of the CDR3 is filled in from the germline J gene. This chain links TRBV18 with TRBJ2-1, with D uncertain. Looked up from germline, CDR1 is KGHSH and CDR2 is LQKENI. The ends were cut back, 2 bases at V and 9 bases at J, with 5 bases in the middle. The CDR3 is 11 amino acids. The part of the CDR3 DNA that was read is TGTGCCAGCTCACCAGGCTTTGAG. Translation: CASSPGFE. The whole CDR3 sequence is CASSPGFEQFF.

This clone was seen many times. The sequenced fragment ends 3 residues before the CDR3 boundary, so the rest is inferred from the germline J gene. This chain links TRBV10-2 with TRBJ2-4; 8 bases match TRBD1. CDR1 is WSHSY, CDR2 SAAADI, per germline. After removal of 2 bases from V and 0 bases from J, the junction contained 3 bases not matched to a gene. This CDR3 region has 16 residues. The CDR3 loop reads CASSEGQGLAKNIQYF. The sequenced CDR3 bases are TGCGCCAGCAGTGAGGGACAGGGACTAGCCAAAAACATT.

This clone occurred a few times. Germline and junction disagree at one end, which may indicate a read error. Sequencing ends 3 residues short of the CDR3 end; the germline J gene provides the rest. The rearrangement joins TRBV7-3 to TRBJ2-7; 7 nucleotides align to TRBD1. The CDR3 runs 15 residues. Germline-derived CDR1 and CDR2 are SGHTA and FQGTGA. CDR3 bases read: TGTGCCAGCAGCTCCGCCGGGACAGCGTCCTTCGAG. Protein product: CASSSAGTASFE. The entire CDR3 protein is CASSSAGTASFEQYF.

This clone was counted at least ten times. CDR3 loop: CASSLGTGGSYEQYF. CDR3 bases read: TGTGCCAGCAGCTTAGGGACAGGGGGCTCCTACGAG. The rearrangement links TRBV7-6 to TRBJ2-7; 10 nucleotides line up with TRBD1. The read halts 3 residues ahead of the CDR3 end, with the missing end drawn from the germline J gene. The trim removed 1 base at V and 0 bases at J, leaving 0 bases unmatched. CDR3 size: 15 residues. CDR1 and CDR2 from the germline V gene are SGHVS and FNYEAQ.

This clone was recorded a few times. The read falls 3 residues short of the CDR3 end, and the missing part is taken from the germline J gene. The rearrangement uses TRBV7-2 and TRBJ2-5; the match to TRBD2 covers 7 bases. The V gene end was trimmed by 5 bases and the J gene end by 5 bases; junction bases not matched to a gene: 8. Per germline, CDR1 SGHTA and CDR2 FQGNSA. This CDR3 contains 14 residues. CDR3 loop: CASSHGRERETQYF. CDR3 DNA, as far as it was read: TGTGCCAGCAGCCATGGGCGGGAGAGGGAGACC.

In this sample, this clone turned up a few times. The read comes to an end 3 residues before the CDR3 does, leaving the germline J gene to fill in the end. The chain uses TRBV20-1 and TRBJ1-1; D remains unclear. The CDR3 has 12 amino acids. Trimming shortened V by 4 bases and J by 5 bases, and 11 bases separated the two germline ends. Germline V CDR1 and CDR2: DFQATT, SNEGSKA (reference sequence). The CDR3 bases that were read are TGCAGTGCTATCGAAGGTCAGACTGAA. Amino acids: CSAIEGQTE. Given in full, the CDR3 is CSAIEGQTEAFF.

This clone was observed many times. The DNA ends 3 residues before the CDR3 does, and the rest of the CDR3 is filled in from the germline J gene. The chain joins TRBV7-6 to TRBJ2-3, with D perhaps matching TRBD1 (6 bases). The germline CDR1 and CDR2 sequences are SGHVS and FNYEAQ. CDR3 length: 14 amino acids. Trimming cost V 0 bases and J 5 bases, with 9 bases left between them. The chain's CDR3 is CASSLARGGDTQYF. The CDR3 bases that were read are TGTGCCAGCAGCTTAGCGCGAGGGGGAGATACG.

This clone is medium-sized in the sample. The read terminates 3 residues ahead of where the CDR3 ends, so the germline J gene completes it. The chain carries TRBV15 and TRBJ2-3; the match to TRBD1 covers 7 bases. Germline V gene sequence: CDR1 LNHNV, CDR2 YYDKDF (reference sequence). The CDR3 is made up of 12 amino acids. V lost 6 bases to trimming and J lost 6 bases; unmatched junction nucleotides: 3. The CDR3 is CATSPQGDTQYF. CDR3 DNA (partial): TGTGCCACCAGTCCACAGGGGGATACG.

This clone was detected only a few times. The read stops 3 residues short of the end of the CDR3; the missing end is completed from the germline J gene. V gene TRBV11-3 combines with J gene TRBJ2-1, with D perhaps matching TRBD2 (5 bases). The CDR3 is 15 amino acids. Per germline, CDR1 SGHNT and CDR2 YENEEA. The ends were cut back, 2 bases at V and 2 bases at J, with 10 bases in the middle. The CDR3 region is CASSLLGGPYNEQFF. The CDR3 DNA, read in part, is TGTGCCAGCAGCTTATTGGGCGGGCCCTACAATGAG.

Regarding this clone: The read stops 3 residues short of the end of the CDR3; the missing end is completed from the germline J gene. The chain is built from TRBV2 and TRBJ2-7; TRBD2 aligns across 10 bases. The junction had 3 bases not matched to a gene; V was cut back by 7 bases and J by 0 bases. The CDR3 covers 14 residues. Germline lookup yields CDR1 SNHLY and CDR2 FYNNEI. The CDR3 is CASNEREGSYEQYF. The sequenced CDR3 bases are TGTGCCAGCAACGAGCGGGAGGGCTCCTACGAG.

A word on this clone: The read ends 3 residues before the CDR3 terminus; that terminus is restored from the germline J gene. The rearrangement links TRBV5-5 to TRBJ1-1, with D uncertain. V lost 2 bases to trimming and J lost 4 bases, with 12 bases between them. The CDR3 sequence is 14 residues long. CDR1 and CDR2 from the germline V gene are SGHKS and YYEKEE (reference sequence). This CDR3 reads CASSLVGAGTEAFF. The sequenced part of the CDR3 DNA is TGTGCCAGCAGCTTAGTTGGAGCGGGCACTGAA.

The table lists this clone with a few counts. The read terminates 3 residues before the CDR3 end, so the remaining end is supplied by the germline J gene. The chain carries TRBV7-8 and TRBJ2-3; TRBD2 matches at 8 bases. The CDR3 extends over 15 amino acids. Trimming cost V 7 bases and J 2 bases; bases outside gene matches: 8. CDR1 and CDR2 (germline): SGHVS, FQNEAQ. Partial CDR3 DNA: TGTGCCAGCAAGGCTAGCGGGCATCCCACAGATACG. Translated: CASKASGHPTDT. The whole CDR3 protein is CASKASGHPTDTQYF.

The sequenced CDR3 bases are TGTGCCAGCAGCCCCGGTGCGGACGAG. Translation gives CASSPGADE. The entire CDR3 sequence reads CASSPGADEQYF. The chain combines TRBV7-9 with TRBJ2-7; D gene ambiguous. Read coverage stops 3 residues before the CDR3 terminus; the germline J gene supplies the remainder. This CDR3 spans 12 amino acids. Trimming took off 5 bases at V and 5 bases at J, with 10 bases between the two ends. Germline-derived CDR1 and CDR2 are SEHNR and FQNEAQ (reference sequence).

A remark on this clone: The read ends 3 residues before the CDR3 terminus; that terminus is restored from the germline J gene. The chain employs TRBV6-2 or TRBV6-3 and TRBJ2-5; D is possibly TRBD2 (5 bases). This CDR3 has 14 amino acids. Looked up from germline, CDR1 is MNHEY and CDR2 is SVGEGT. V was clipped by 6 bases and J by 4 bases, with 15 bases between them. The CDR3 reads CASSFLPRGETQYF. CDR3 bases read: TGTGCCAGCAGCTTCCTCCCCCGGGGAGAGACC.

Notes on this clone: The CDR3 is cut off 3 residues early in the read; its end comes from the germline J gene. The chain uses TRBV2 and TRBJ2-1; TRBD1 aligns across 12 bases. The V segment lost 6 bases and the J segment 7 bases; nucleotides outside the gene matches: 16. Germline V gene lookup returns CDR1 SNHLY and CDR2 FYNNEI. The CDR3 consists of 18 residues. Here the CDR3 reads CASSAFFRGGQGANEQFF. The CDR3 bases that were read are TGTGCCAGCAGCGCCTTTTTCCGGGGGGGACAGGGGGCTAATGAG.